The source of this T cell receptor beta chain is a study of blood T cells in healthy people across ages. PCR was performed a second time for about 7 to 12 cycles using a sample-barcoded 5' primer and a J-beta primer mix. One entry per CDR3 protein results from TCRdb running MiXCR on the 5' RACE reads. This sample has approximately 800,000 distinct CDR3 sequences; 20% to 25% occur once, and the top ten carry under 4.5%. Healthy Caucasians from Russia aged roughly 6 to 95 served as donors. This sample was also put to use in a study of T cells of mothers and their children. As that report states: With unrelated pairs as the comparison, related mother-child pairs had a slightly higher overlap that was not significant.

This receptor was identified in a boy aged 10-17 years in good health. Sequencing was done on a sample of blood.

CDR3 in amino acids: CASSLAPGAVGQFF. The CDR3 nucleotides read TGTGCCAGCAGCTTAGCTCCCGGGGCCGTAGGGCAGTTCTTC. This chain joins TRBV7-2 and TRBJ2-1; D could derive from TRBD1 or TRBD2 (5 bases each). The CDR3 runs to 14 residues. Germline V CDR1 and CDR2: SGHTA, FQGNSA. The V end lost 0 bases, the J end lost 12 bases, and 15 bases lay between the germline ends.